Here is one T cell receptor beta chain with its context. This entry is derived from a study of control samples from healthy donors and cancer patients. Measured with immunoSEQ multiplex PCR; TCRdb has only the in-frame clones, and not every one. The data contain over 150,000 clones, 94% of them seen just once; the ten biggest clones take up approximately 1.5%. The CDR3 contains 13 residues. Trimming shortened V by 4 bases and J by 3 bases, and 7 bases separated the two germline ends. From germline, CDR1 is SGHDN and CDR2 FVKESK. This TCR was sampled from a woman younger than 30 in good health. The sequencing input was blood. The chain combines TRBV14 with TRBJ2-1; no clear D. CDR3 nucleotide sequence: TGTGCCAGCAGCCCGACTGTCTACAATGAGCAGTTCTTC. Its protein product is CASSPTVYNEQFF.